This T cell receptor beta chain was profiled in a study of early T cells in non-severe SARS-CoV-2 infection. Study results and limitations: Matching with VDJdb favored anti-spike CD8 responses (missing private and CD4 specificities).

This clonotype was counted many times. The antigen remains unidentified. As part of library construction, unique molecular identifiers were attached to individual cDNA molecules. One entry per CDR3 protein results from TCRdb running MiXCR on the 5' RACE reads. This table holds some 80,000 distinct CDR3 sequences, 12% found once. There are 15 residues in the CDR3. The V and J genes are TRBV21-1 and TRBJ2-3; TRBD2 is the table's D call, not checked against the DNA. TRBV21-1 is annotated as a pseudogene. The sequencing input was whole blood. The sequence came from an adult who was a healthcare worker with PCR-confirmed SARS-CoV-2 infection or an uninfected control (not recorded which). This CDR3 is CASSNSSGSTDTQYF. The CDR3 bases are TGTGCCAGCAGCAACTCTAGCGGAAGCACAGATACGCAGTATTTT.